The 20 T cell receptor beta chains in this list originate from one sample, sequenced in a study of shared clonotypes between healthy human individuals. Sequencing used immunoSEQ multiplex PCR; TCRdb keeps in-frame clones, though not all of them. In the table there are some 1 million clones, under 80% of which are singletons. The sample consisted of memory CD4+ T cells sorted from blood. As for subset: CD45RA-negative fraction. The receptors derive from a man between 18 and 29 years old in good health.

The rearrangement links TRBV10-3 to TRBJ2-7; D is undetermined. V lost 3 bases and J lost 2, with 14 bases in between. There are 15 residues in the CDR3. Per the germline V gene, CDR1 is ENHRY and CDR2 is SYGVKD. The CDR3 protein is CAISDQAVGTYEQYF. In nucleotides, the CDR3 is TGTGCCATCAGTGACCAGGCAGTCGGTACCTACGAGCAGTACTTC.

This clone was counted only a few times. The V gene is TRBV5-1, the J gene TRBJ2-5; 7 bases map to TRBD2. With V trimmed by 5 bases and J by 5 bases, 9 bases remained unmatched. CDR1 is SGHRS and CDR2 is YFSETQ in the germline V gene. The CDR3 extends over 14 amino acids. The CDR3 reads CASRQGLGWETQYF. The CDR3 DNA reads as TGCGCCAGCAGACAAGGACTAGGGTGGGAGACCCAGTACTTC.

The chain couples TRBV28 to TRBJ1-2; 7 bases agree with TRBD1. CDR1 MDHEN and CDR2 SYDVKM come from the germline V gene. The CDR3 extends over 13 amino acids. Trimming cost V 7 bases and J 7 bases; bases outside gene matches: 9. CDR3 coding DNA: TGTGCCAGCAACACTGAGGACAGGCCTGGCTACACCTTC. This codes for CASNTEDRPGYTF.

V and J are TRBV10-3 and TRBJ2-7, with 10 bases identical to TRBD1. The V and J ends lost 6 bases and 4 bases, in that order; junction bases with no gene match: 3. The CDR3 is made up of 13 amino acids. The germline gives CDR1 ENHRY, CDR2 SYGVKD. The CDR3 reads CAISPGQGYEQYF. The CDR3 bases are TGTGCCATCAGCCCGGGACAGGGGTACGAGCAGTACTTC.

The rearrangement uses TRBV18 and TRBJ2-5, with D unclear. Germline lookup yields CDR1 KGHSH and CDR2 LQKENI. Deletions cut 5 bases from V and 5 bases from J, with 6 bases between. This CDR3 is built from 11 residues. The CDR3 spells CASSNLETQYF. CDR3 DNA sequence: TGTGCCAGCTCAAACCTCGAGACCCAGTACTTC.

V is TRBV20-1 and J is TRBJ2-7; D uncertain. Germline V gives CDR1 DFQATT, CDR2 SNEGSKA (reference sequence). The CDR3 has 11 residues. V was shortened by 6 bases and J by 6 bases, with 12 bases between the two germline ends. Written as DNA, the CDR3 is TGCAGTGCCACCCAGGAGCCCGAGCAGTACTTC. This gives the protein CSATQEPEQYF.

The chain links TRBV30 to TRBJ1-1, with TRBD1 matching over 7 bases. Germline trimming cut 2 bases from V and 1 base from J; bases unmatched to any gene: 4. Germline CDR1 GTSNPN, CDR2 SVGIG (reference sequence). The CDR3 extends over 14 amino acids. CDR3 amino acids: CAWSPGQKNTEAFF. In DNA form, the CDR3 reads TGTGCCTGGAGTCCGGGACAGAAGAACACTGAAGCTTTCTTT.

The chain is built from TRBV11-1 and TRBJ2-1; 8 nucleotides match TRBD2. V shed 5 bases, J shed 2 bases, and the junction held 5 bases outside the gene matches. CDR3 size: 15 residues. The germline V gene encodes CDR1 SGHAT and CDR2 FQDESV (reference sequence). The CDR3 sequence is CASSNFGGAYNEQFF. The DNA of the CDR3 is TGTGCCAGCAGCAATTTCGGGGGGGCCTACAATGAGCAGTTCTTC.

In its sample, this clone was seen once. V is TRBV6-5 and J is TRBJ1-2; D may be TRBD1 (6 bases). The CDR3 loop spans 15 amino acids. Looked up from germline, CDR1 is MNHEY and CDR2 is SVGAGI. The V end was cut by 8 bases, the J end by 5 bases, with 21 bases between. CDR3 residues: CASGSVEGVGYGYTF. The CDR3 coding sequence is TGTGCCAGCGGGTCGGTTGAGGGGGTGGGTTATGGCTACACCTTC.

This chain uses TRBV6-5 with TRBJ1-2; a possible D gene is TRBD1 (6 bases). Germline CDR1 is MNHEY and CDR2 is SVGAGI. Trimming left V 5 bases short and J 2 bases short, with 12 bases between. This CDR3 has 14 amino acids. CDR3 sequence (DNA): TGTGCCAGCAGTCCAACACAGGGAAACTATGGCTACACCTTC. This translates into CASSPTQGNYGYTF.

This sequence joins TRBV18 and TRBJ1-4; tentatively, D is TRBD1 (6 bases). The CDR3 spans 16 residues. The germline V and J ends were trimmed by 2 bases and 7 bases, with 17 bases remaining between them. The V gene's germline CDR1 is KGHSH and CDR2 LQKENI. CDR3 sequence (DNA): TGTGCCAGCTCACCAGGATCACAGGGTGAGAGTGAAAAACTGTTTTTT. It codes for CASSPGSQGESEKLFF.

This clone was seen just once. This chain uses TRBV5-1 with TRBJ2-2; D not resolved. Germline loops: CDR1 SGHRS, CDR2 YFSETQ. V was clipped by 1 base and J by 4 bases, with 11 bases between them. The CDR3 spans 15 residues. The CDR3 region is CASSLRPEPTGELFF. CDR3 nucleotides: TGCGCCAGCAGCTTGCGGCCGGAACCCACCGGGGAGCTGTTTTTT.

Comment on this clone: One junction end does not reproduce the germline sequence, and a read error may be involved. V gene TRBV5-4 combines with J gene TRBJ2-7; 7 nucleotides align to TRBD1. The length of the CDR3 is 14 residues. Per the germline V gene, CDR1 is SGHNT and CDR2 is YYREEE (reference sequence). The CDR3 here is CASSLDRGSYKQYF. DNA of the CDR3: TGTGCCAGCAGCTTGGACAGGGGCTCCTACAAGCAGTACTTC.

The J gene is TRBJ1-1, the V gene TRBV6-1; no definite D call. V was clipped by 7 bases and J by 4 bases, with 16 bases between them. This CDR3 contains 14 residues. From germline, CDR1 is MNHNS and CDR2 SASEGT. The CDR3: CASKFGLASTEAFF. CDR3 bases: TGTGCCAGCAAATTCGGGCTAGCGAGCACTGAAGCTTTCTTT.

The rearrangement uses TRBV29-1 and TRBJ1-2; 7 bases map to TRBD1. This CDR3 is 14 amino acids long. Per the germline V gene, CDR1 is SQVTM and CDR2 is ANQGSEA. J lost 0 bases, V lost 5 bases, and 6 bases had no gene match. The CDR3, as DNA: TGCAGCGTTTTAGCAGGGGGGACTAACTATGGCTACACCTTC. Its protein is CSVLAGGTNYGYTF. Variable domain in full (rest from reference TRBV29-1 and TRBJ1-2): SAVISQKPSRDICQRGTSLTIQCQVDSQVTMMFWYRQQPGQSLTLIATANQGSEATYESGFVIDKFPISRPNLTFSTLTVSNMSPEDSSIYLCSVLAGGTNYGYTFGSGTRLTVV.

The rearrangement uses TRBV7-2 and TRBJ2-3, with 9 bases lining up with TRBD2. The trim removed 5 bases at V and 2 bases at J, leaving 5 bases unmatched. This CDR3 spans 15 amino acids. Germline V gene lookup returns CDR1 SGHTA and CDR2 FQGNSA. CDR3: CASSPSGIHTDTQYF. The CDR3 DNA follows: TGTGCCAGCAGCCCTAGCGGGATTCACACAGATACGCAGTATTTT.

In this sample, this clone turned up once. This rearrangement joins TRBV7-9 to TRBJ2-2; D unclear. Trimming shortened V by 2 bases and J by 6 bases, and 19 bases separated the two germline ends. CDR3 length equals 17 residues. Germline loops: CDR1 SEHNR, CDR2 FQNEAQ (reference sequence). The CDR3 region is CASSLSRLGWGSGELFF. CDR3 nucleotide sequence: TGTGCCAGCAGCTTATCCCGCCTTGGATGGGGATCCGGGGAGCTGTTTTTT.

This sequence joins TRBV5-1 and TRBJ1-4; 7 bases line up with TRBD1. CDR1 SGHRS and CDR2 YFSETQ come from the germline V gene. CDR3 length: 15 residues. The J segment lost 7 bases and the V segment lost 0 bases, leaving 6 bases of the junction unmatched. In DNA, the CDR3 is TGCGCCAGCAGCTTGGCCGTGACAGGGATTGAAAAACTGTTTTTT. Its translation: CASSLAVTGIEKLFF.

The chain carries TRBV27 and TRBJ1-1; perhaps TRBD1 as D (6 bases). V lost 0 bases and J lost 5, with 13 bases in between. CDR3 length: 15 amino acids. Germline V gives CDR1 MNHEY, CDR2 SMNVEV (reference sequence). The CDR3 DNA reads TGTGCCAGCAGTTTATCGGTAGGGCAGGGGACTGAAGCTTTCTTT. This encodes CASSLSVGQGTEAFF.

The gene calls are TRBV6-5 and TRBJ1-6; possible D gene TRBD1, 6 bases. The CDR3 length is 14 residues. Germline loops: CDR1 MNHEY, CDR2 SVGAGI. Trimming shortened V by 7 bases and J by 7 bases, and 14 bases separated the two germline ends. The CDR3 DNA is TGTGCCAGCACCAACGGACAGAGGAATTCACCCCTCCACTTT. Translated: CASTNGQRNSPLHF.